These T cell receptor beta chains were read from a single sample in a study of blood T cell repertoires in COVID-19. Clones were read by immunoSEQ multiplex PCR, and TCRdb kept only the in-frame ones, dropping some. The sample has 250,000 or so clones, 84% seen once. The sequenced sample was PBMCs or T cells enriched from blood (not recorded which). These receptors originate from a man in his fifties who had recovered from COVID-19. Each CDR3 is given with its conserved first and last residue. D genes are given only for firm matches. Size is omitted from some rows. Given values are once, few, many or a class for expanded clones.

cdr3_nt: TGCGCCAGCAGCATGGACGGTATCAATGAGCAGTTCTTC
cdr3_aa: CASSMDGINEQFF
j_call: TRBJ2-1
clone_size: .
v_call: TRBV5-1
d_call: .

cdr3_nt: TGTGCCAGTTCACCGGGGGGGCGTTCCAGATATGGCTACACCTTC
cdr3_aa: CASSPGGRSRYGYTF
j_call: TRBJ1-2
clone_size: .
v_call: TRBV19
d_call: .

cdr3_nt: TGTGCCAGCAGTTCCTACGAAAACGGGTTTAGCACAGATACGCAGTATTTT
cdr3_aa: CASSSYENGFSTDTQYF
j_call: TRBJ2-3
clone_size: .
v_call: TRBV27
d_call: .

cdr3_nt: TGTGCCAGCAGCTTCTCCGAGGTGGGTTACAATGAGCAGTTCTTC
cdr3_aa: CASSFSEVGYNEQFF
j_call: TRBJ2-1
clone_size: .
v_call: TRBV7-8
d_call: .

cdr3_nt: TGCGCCAGCAGCCCTCTAGCGTCGAACACCGGGGAGCTGTTTTTT
cdr3_aa: CASSPLASNTGELFF
j_call: TRBJ2-2
clone_size: .
v_call: TRBV5-1
d_call: .

cdr3_nt: TGTGCCAGCAGTTACTGGGACAGGGCGGAGGGCTACACCTTC
cdr3_aa: CASSYWDRAEGYTF
j_call: TRBJ1-2
clone_size: few
v_call: TRBV6-5
d_call: TRBD1

cdr3_nt: TGTGCCAGCAGCCTGAGACAGGGCGCGAATCAGCCCCAGCATTTT
cdr3_aa: CASSLRQGANQPQHF
j_call: TRBJ1-5
clone_size: .
v_call: TRBV28
d_call: TRBD1

cdr3_nt: TGCGCCAGCAGCTTGGACTCGGAACGGGGTTCACCCCTCCACTTT
cdr3_aa: CASSLDSERGSPLHF
j_call: TRBJ1-6
clone_size: .
v_call: TRBV5-1
d_call: .

cdr3_nt: TGTGCCAGCAGGAGGAGTACAGGACAGGCGATCTATGGCTACACCTTC
cdr3_aa: CASRRSTGQAIYGYTF
j_call: TRBJ1-2
clone_size: .
v_call: TRBV2
d_call: TRBD1

cdr3_nt: TGTGCCAGCACCCCACCCCTTTTTGGGAGAATCAATGAGCAGTTCTTC
cdr3_aa: CASTPPLFGRINEQFF
j_call: TRBJ2-1
clone_size: .
v_call: TRBV21-1
d_call: .

cdr3_nt: TGTGCCAGCAGCTTAGCCCCCGGCGGTACAGGTGGCTCCTACGAGCAGTACTTC
cdr3_aa: CASSLAPGGTGGSYEQYF
j_call: TRBJ2-7
clone_size: once
v_call: TRBV7-2
d_call: .

cdr3_nt: TGTGCCTGGAGTTGGGCGGGGTACGGCAATCAGCCCCAGCATTTT
cdr3_aa: CAWSWAGYGNQPQHF
j_call: TRBJ1-5
clone_size: once
v_call: TRBV30
d_call: .

cdr3_nt: TGCGCCAGCAGCTTGGCGGATCAGGGGGAACCTCTACCTAGCAATCAGCCCCAGCATTTT
cdr3_aa: CASSLADQGEPLPSNQPQHF
j_call: TRBJ1-5
clone_size: .
v_call: TRBV5-1
d_call: TRBD1

cdr3_nt: TGTGCCGGAGGCCGGGACAGGGGTGAAGCTTTCTTT
cdr3_aa: CAGGRDRGEAFF
j_call: TRBJ1-1
clone_size: .
v_call: TRBV10-3
d_call: TRBD1

cdr3_nt: TGTGCCAGCAGCGTAGAGGGACACCTGAACACTGAAGCTTTCTTT
cdr3_aa: CASSVEGHLNTEAFF
j_call: TRBJ1-1
clone_size: few
v_call: TRBV9
d_call: .